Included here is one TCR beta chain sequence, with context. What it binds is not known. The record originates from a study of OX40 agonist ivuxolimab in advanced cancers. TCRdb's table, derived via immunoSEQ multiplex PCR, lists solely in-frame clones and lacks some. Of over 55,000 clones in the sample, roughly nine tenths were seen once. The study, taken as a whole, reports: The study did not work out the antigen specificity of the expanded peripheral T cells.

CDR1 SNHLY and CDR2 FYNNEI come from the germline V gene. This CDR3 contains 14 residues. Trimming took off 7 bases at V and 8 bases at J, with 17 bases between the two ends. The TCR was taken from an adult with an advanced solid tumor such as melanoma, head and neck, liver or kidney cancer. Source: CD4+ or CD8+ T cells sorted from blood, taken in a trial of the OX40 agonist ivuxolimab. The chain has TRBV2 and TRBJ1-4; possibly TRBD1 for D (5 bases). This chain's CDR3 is CASKSGSGGEKLFF. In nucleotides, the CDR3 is TGTGCCAGCAAATCCGGGTCTGGGGGGGAAAAACTGTTTTTT.